The next 15 T cell receptor beta chains were all read from a single sample in a study of regulatory T cells in long-lasting Graves disease. To make TCR beta libraries, researchers used iRepertoire HTBI primers and Arm-PCR of CDR3 regions. From the multiplex PCR reads, TCRdb called clonotypes with MiXCR, one entry per CDR3 protein. The table includes around 400,000 distinct CDR3 sequences, 12% detected once. Time point meaning: newly diagnosed GD, antithyroid drugs for less than 3 months. Extracted RNA from PBMCs served as the source of the TCR library. The sample was also reused in another study, on T cells in Graves' hyperthyroidism and ophthalmopathy.

The source was peripheral blood mononuclear cells (PBMCs), collected at new diagnosis, from a patient treated with antithyroid drugs. The source of these receptors is a woman younger than 30 with Graves disease.

This clonotype showed up just a few times. This chain joins TRBV20-1 and TRBJ1-3; TRBD1 might be the D (5 bases). With 3 bases removed from V and 5 bases from J, the gap between germline ends came to 17 bases. Germline V lookup: CDR1 DFQATT, CDR2 SNEGSKA (reference sequence). This CDR3 comprises 15 residues. The CDR3 loop reads CSASGAGPRRNTIYF. DNA of the CDR3: TGCAGTGCTAGCGGGGCGGGACCGAGGCGAAACACCATATATTTT.

This rearrangement joins TRBV20-1 to TRBJ2-5; 7 bases are shared with TRBD2. Trimming removed 1 base from V and 5 bases from J; junction bases left unmatched: 31. CDR1 is DFQATT and CDR2 is SNEGSKA in the germline V gene (reference sequence). This CDR3 region has 22 residues. The CDR3 DNA is TGCAGTGCTAGAGCCCCCTCGAGGGGAGGGCTCCCTATTCTGGGCCGGTGGGAGACCCAGTACTTC. Translating gives CSARAPSRGGLPILGRWETQYF.

This clonotype was observed many times. The chain uses TRBV27 and TRBJ1-5; the match to TRBD1 covers 9 bases. J gave up 7 bases and V 2 bases, and 12 bases lay outside the gene matches. Germline-derived CDR1 and CDR2 are MNHEY and SMNVEV (reference sequence). The length of the CDR3 is 17 residues. The CDR3: CASSLEFTGGGRQPQHF. The CDR3 DNA follows: TGTGCCAGCAGTTTAGAGTTTACAGGGGGCGGTCGACAGCCCCAGCATTTT.

Note on this clonotype: A read error may be the cause here, since a much bigger clone is one base away. V usage is TRBV20-1 and J usage is TRBJ2-7; TRBD1 is a possible D gene (5 bases). Germline CDR1 DFQATT, CDR2 SNEGSKA (reference sequence). The CDR3 is made up of 18 amino acids. V lost 1 base and J lost 2, with 24 bases in between. In DNA, the CDR3 is TGCAGTGCTAGAGCCATACCCTCTCGGGCAGGGTTTACCTACGAGCAGTACTTC. Translation: CSARAIPSRAGFTYEQYF.

This clonotype was seen at least ten times. The rearrangement links TRBV15 to TRBJ2-7, with TRBD1 matching over 7 bases. The length of the CDR3 is 14 residues. The germline gives CDR1 LNHNV, CDR2 YYDKDF (reference sequence). The trim removed 5 bases at V and 5 bases at J, leaving 9 bases unmatched. The CDR3 nucleotides read TGTGCCACCAGCCGACGGGACAGAATAGACGAGCAGTACTTC. This codes for CATSRRDRIDEQYF.

This clonotype was counted many times. The V gene is TRBV7-9, the J gene TRBJ1-5; maybe TRBD1 (6 bases). Deletions cut 5 bases from V and 6 bases from J, with 14 bases between. Per germline, CDR1 SEHNR and CDR2 FQNEAQ (reference sequence). The CDR3 sequence is 14 residues long. The CDR3 is CASSQQGTRQPQHF. In DNA form, the CDR3 reads TGTGCCAGCAGCCAACAGGGAACACGTCAGCCCCAGCATTTT.

V gene TRBV20-1 combines with J gene TRBJ1-1, with TRBD1 as a possible D gene (5 bases). The germline V gene has CDR1 DFQATT and CDR2 SNEGSKA (reference sequence). The CDR3 contains 14 residues. The ends were cut back, 2 bases at V and 0 bases at J, with 10 bases in the middle. The CDR3 DNA reads TGCAGTGCTAGAAGGCGACAGCTGAACACTGAAGCTTTCTTT. As protein: CSARRRQLNTEAFF.

This clonotype was found many times. The chain links TRBV18 to TRBJ2-3; 9 bases are shared with TRBD2. CDR3 length: 17 residues. J gave up 1 base and V 3 bases, and 8 bases lay outside the gene matches. Germline lookup yields CDR1 KGHSH and CDR2 LQKENI. This CDR3 is CASSPSGSLPGTDTQYF. The CDR3 DNA reads as TGTGCCAGCTCACCTAGCGGGAGCCTCCCTGGCACAGATACGCAGTATTTT.

In this sample, this clonotype turned up many times. The chain combines TRBV20-1 with TRBJ2-5; TRBD2 matches 9 bases. V shed 5 bases, J shed 6 bases, and the junction held 10 bases outside the gene matches. The germline gives CDR1 DFQATT, CDR2 SNEGSKA (reference sequence). This CDR3 region has 14 residues. CDR3 coding DNA: TGCAGTGCTTACCTTAGCGGGAGACGAAAGACCCAGTACTTC. It codes for CSAYLSGRRKTQYF.

This clonotype was seen many times. This chain joins TRBV6-1 and TRBJ2-2; a possible D gene is TRBD1 (6 bases). Trimming shortened V by 4 bases and J by 0 bases, and 12 bases separated the two germline ends. The germline gives CDR1 MNHNS, CDR2 SASEGT. The CDR3 runs to 16 residues. CDR3 sequence (DNA): TGTGCCAGCAGTGCTCAGGGGCAGTCGAACACCGGGGAGCTGTTTTTT. It encodes CASSAQGQSNTGELFF.

This clonotype was counted at least ten times. The genes are TRBV7-9 and TRBJ2-7; D not resolved. The CDR3 loop spans 13 amino acids. CDR1 SEHNR and CDR2 FQNEAQ come from the germline V gene (reference sequence). Trimming took off 1 base at V and 5 bases at J, with 9 bases between the two ends. CDR3 protein: CASSLGPSHEQYV. The CDR3 DNA sequence: TGTGCCAGCAGCTTAGGCCCCTCACACGAGCAGTACGTC.

This clonotype was seen just once. A much larger clonotype is one base distant, so this may be a read error. This chain uses TRBV9 with TRBJ1-2; D gene unclear. CDR3 length equals 14 residues. CDR1 and CDR2 from the germline V gene are SGDLS and YYNGEE. CDR3 nucleotide sequence: TGTGCCAGCATCGTAGTGGAGCAAGCTCATGGCTACACCTTC. As protein: CASIVVEQAHGYTF.

With regard to this clonotype: With a much larger clone just one base away, this may be a read error. The chain is built from TRBV6-1 and TRBJ2-1, with TRBD2 identical over 9 bases. Germline V gene lookup returns CDR1 MNHNS and CDR2 SASEGT. J lost 9 bases, V lost 7 bases, and 13 bases had no gene match. The CDR3 loop spans 15 amino acids. In DNA form, the CDR3 reads TGTGCCAGCACGGTGCGTAGCGGGAGTCAAAGTGAGCAGTTCTTC. Translating gives CASTVRSGSQSEQFF.

The chain has TRBV7-2 and TRBJ1-2; the D is unclear. The CDR3 runs 14 residues. V gave up 1 base and J gave up 0 bases, with 6 bases separating them. Germline-derived CDR1 and CDR2 are SGHTA and FQGNSA. In DNA, the CDR3 is TGTGCCAGCAGCTTAGGAGGAACTAACTATGGCTACACCTTC. Translation gives CASSLGGTNYGYTF.

This clonotype was observed a handful of times. This chain links TRBV24-1 with TRBJ2-2, with D hard to call. The CDR3 extends over 18 amino acids. Germline values: CDR1 KGHDR, CDR2 SFDVKD. The V end lost 2 bases, the J end lost 2 bases, and 17 bases lay between the germline ends. CDR3 in DNA: TGTGCCACCAGTGATTCAGGAACGGCCGGATCTAACACCGGGGAGCTGTTTTTT. As protein: CATSDSGTAGSNTGELFF.